This T cell receptor beta chain was sequenced during a study of a mutant IDH1 vaccine in newly diagnosed glioma. Time point of the sample: baseline, week 1 (first vaccination visit). Indicated treatment: pre-vaccination baseline after standard-of-care therapy. Sequencing used immunoSEQ multiplex PCR; TCRdb keeps in-frame clones, though not all of them. The sample has 59,000 or so clones, about 91% seen once. The CDR3 runs 18 residues. J gave up 1 base and V 5 bases, and 7 bases lay outside the gene matches. Germline CDR1 is LNHDA and CDR2 is SQIVND (reference sequence). This TCR derives from a man aged 50-60 years with glioma. The sequencing used PBMCs, collected from a glioma patient treated with radiotherapy, temozolomide or both. V gene TRBV19 combines with J gene TRBJ2-6, with 11 bases aligning to TRBD1. The CDR3 reads CASSWTGGLPSGANVLTF. The CDR3 nucleotides are TGTGCCAGTAGTTGGACAGGGGGCCTTCCTTCTGGGGCCAACGTCCTGACTTTC.